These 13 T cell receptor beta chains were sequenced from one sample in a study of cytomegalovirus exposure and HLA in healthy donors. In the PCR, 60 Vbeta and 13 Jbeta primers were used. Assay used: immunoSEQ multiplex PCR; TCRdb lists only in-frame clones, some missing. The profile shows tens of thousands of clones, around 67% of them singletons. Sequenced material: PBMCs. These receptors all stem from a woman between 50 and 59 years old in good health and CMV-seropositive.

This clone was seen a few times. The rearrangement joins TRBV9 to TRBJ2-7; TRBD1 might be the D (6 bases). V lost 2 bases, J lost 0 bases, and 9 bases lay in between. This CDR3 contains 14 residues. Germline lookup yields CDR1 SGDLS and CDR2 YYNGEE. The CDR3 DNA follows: TGTGCCAGCAGCGTCGGGACAAACTCCTACGAGCAGTACTTC. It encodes CASSVGTNSYEQYF.

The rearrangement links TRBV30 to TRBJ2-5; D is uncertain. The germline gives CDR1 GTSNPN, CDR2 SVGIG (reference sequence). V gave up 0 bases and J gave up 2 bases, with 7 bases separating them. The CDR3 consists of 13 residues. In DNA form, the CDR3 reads TGTGCCTGGAGTGTTTACTTTCAAGAGACCCAGTACTTC. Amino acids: CAWSVYFQETQYF.

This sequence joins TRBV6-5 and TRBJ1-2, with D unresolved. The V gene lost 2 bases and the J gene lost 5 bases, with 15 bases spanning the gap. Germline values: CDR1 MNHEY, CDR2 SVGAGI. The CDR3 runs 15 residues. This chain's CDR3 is CASSYGGSLPYGYTF. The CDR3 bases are TGTGCCAGCAGTTACGGAGGGTCTTTACCGTATGGCTACACCTTC.

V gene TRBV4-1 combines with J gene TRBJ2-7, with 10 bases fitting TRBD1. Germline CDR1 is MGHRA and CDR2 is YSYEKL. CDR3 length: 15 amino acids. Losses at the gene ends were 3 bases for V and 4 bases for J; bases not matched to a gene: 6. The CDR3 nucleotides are TGCGCCAGCAGCCACAGACAGGGGGCAGAGTACGAGCAGTACTTC. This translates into CASSHRQGAEYEQYF.

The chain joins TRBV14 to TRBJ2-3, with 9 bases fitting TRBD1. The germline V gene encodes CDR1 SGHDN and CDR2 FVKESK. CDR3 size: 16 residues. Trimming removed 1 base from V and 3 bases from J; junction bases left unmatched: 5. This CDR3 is CASSQAWDRVTDTQYF. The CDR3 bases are TGTGCCAGCAGCCAAGCCTGGGACAGGGTGACAGATACGCAGTATTTT. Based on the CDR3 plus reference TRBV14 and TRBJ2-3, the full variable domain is EAGVTQFPSHSVIEKGQTVTLRCDPISGHDNLYWYRRVMGKEIKFLLHFVKESKQDESGMPNNRFLAERTGGTYSTLKVQPAELEDSGVYFCASSQAWDRVTDTQYFGPGTRLTVL.

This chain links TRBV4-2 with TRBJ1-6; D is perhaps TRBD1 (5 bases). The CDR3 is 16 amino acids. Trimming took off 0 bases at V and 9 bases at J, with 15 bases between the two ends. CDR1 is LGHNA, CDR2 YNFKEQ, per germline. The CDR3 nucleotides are TGTGCCAGCAGCCAAGAGGTCGGGGGTGGAGTTTCACCCCTCCACTTT. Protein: CASSQEVGGGVSPLHF.

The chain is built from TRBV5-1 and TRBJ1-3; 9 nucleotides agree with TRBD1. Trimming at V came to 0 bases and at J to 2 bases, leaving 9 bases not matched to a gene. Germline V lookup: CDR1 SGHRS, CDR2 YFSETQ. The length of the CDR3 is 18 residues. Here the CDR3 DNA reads TGCGCCAGCAGCTTGGTTGGGACAGGGCTTATTCCTGGAAACACCATATATTTT. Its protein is CASSLVGTGLIPGNTIYF.

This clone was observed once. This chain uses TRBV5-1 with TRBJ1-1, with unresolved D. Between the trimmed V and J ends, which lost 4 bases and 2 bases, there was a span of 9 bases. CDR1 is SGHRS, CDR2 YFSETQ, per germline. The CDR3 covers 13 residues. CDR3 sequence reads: CASSPGVNTEAFF. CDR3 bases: TGCGCCAGCAGCCCGGGAGTTAACACTGAAGCTTTCTTT. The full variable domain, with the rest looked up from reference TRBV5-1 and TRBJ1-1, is KAGVTQTPRYLIKTRGQQVTLSCSPISGHRSVSWYQQTPGQGLQFLFEYFSETQRNKGNFPGRFSGRQFSNSRSEMNVSTLELGDSALYLCASSPGVNTEAFFGQGTRLTVV.

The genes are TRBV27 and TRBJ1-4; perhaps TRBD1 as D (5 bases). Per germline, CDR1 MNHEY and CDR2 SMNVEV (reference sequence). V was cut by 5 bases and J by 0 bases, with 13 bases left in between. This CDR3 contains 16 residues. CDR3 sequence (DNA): TGTGCCAGCAGTCCCGCAGGGAAAGCAACTAATGAAAAACTGTTTTTT. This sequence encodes CASSPAGKATNEKLFF.

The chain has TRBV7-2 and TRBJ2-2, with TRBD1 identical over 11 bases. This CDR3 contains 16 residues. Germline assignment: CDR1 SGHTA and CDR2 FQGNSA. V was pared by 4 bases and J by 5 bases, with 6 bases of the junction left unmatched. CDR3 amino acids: CASSYKGTGGTGELFF. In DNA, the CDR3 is TGTGCCAGCAGCTACAAAGGGACAGGGGGGACCGGGGAGCTGTTTTTT. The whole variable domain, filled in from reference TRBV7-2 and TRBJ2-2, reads GAGVSQSPSNKVTEKGKDVELRCDPISGHTALYWYRQSLGQGLEFLIYFQGNSAPDKSGLPSDRFSAERTGGSVSTLTIQRTQQEDSAVYLCASSYKGTGGTGELFFGEGSRLTVL.

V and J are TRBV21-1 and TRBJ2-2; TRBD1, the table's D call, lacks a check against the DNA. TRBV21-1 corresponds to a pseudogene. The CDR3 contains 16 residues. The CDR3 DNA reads TGTGCCAGCAGCGGACGTGGGACACTGAACACCGGGGAGCTGTTTTTT. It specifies CASSGRGTLNTGELFF.

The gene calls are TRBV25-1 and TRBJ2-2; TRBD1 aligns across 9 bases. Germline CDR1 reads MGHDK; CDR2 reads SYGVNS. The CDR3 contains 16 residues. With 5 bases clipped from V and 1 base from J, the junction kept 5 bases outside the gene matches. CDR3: CASSPGTGKNTGELFF. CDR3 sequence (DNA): TGTGCCAGCAGTCCCGGGACAGGGAAGAACACCGGGGAGCTGTTTTTT.

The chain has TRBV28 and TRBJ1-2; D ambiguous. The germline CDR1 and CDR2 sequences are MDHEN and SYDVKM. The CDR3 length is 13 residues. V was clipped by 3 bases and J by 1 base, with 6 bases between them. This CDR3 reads CASSFVLNYGYTF. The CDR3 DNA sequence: TGTGCCAGCAGTTTTGTTCTTAACTATGGCTACACCTTC.